These 13 T cell receptor beta chains share one sample of origin, sequenced in a study of early T cells in non-severe SARS-CoV-2 infection. MiXCR, run by TCRdb on the 5' RACE reads, gives a single entry per CDR3 protein. The data contain about 120,000 distinct CDR3 sequences, approximately 12% of them singletons. The sample was whole blood, taken at baseline. The receptors come from an adult who was a healthcare worker with PCR-confirmed SARS-CoV-2 infection or an uninfected control (not recorded which).

This clonotype was detected a few times. The V and J genes are TRBV9 and TRBJ2-5, with a tentative D call TRBD2 (7 bases). The CDR3 contains 16 residues. Germline CDR1 SGDLS, CDR2 YYNGEE. Trimming removed 4 bases from V and 5 bases from J, with 21 bases in between. This CDR3 is CASSKGGLNTGETQYF. As DNA, the CDR3 is TGTGCCAGCAGCAAAGGGGGACTAAATACCGGGGAGACCCAGTACTTC.

This clonotype appeared a few times. V is TRBV2 and J is TRBJ2-3; the match to TRBD2 covers 7 bases. Trimming at V came to 5 bases and at J to 12 bases, leaving 8 bases not matched to a gene. CDR1 and CDR2 (germline): SNHLY, FYNNEI. The CDR3 length is 12 residues. The CDR3 coding sequence is TGTGCCAGCAGTCCCACAGCGGGACTACAGTATTTT. Protein product: CASSPTAGLQYF.

This clonotype showed up many times. CDR3 coding DNA: TGCAGCGGCGGACAGTCCTACGAGCAGTACTTC. This codes for CSGGQSYEQYF. V usage is TRBV29-1 and J usage is TRBJ2-7; a possible D gene is TRBD1 (6 bases). CDR3 length: 11 residues. The V gene's germline CDR1 is SQVTM and CDR2 ANQGSEA. The V gene lost 7 bases and the J gene lost 1 base, with 8 bases spanning the gap.

The chain is built from TRBV5-1 and TRBJ1-5; possible D gene TRBD1, 5 bases. The germline CDR1 and CDR2 sequences are SGHRS and YFSETQ. The CDR3 has 16 amino acids. Trimming took 2 bases from V and 0 from J, leaving 12 bases between them. The CDR3 DNA is TGCGCCAGCAGCTTTGGAGGGGACCCTAGCAATCAGCCCCAGCATTTT. Translation: CASSFGGDPSNQPQHF.

This clonotype was recorded many times. This chain joins TRBV7-9 and TRBJ2-6; TRBD1 agrees at 9 bases. The CDR3 has 18 amino acids. The ends lost 5 bases at V and 1 base at J; junction bases unmatched: 9. Germline CDR1 SEHNR, CDR2 FQNEAQ (reference sequence). The CDR3 is CASSPRPQGASGANVLTF. The CDR3 DNA is TGTGCCAGCAGCCCAAGACCACAGGGGGCTTCTGGGGCCAACGTCCTGACTTTC.

The sample holds a few counts of this clonotype. The chain is built from TRBV12-3 or TRBV12-4 and TRBJ1-1; D may be TRBD1 (5 bases). The CDR3 spans 14 residues. V dropped 5 bases and J dropped 8 bases, with 18 bases sitting between them. In DNA form, the CDR3 reads TGTGCCAGCAGTCCTAGCAGGGCCCTGGGGGAAGCTTTCTTT. Residues: CASSPSRALGEAFF.

The chain couples TRBV5-1 to TRBJ2-7; 11 bases match TRBD1. With V trimmed by 2 bases and J by 2 bases, 6 bases remained unmatched. Germline CDR1 SGHRS, CDR2 YFSETQ. The CDR3 covers 16 residues. This chain's CDR3 is CASSLSQGQGAYEQYF. In DNA form, the CDR3 reads TGCGCCAGCAGCTTATCCCAGGGACAGGGGGCCTACGAGCAGTACTTC.

Written as DNA, the CDR3 is TGCAGCGTTGAGACAGGGGGAAACCCTACGGGAGAGCAGTACTTC. Translation: CSVETGGNPTGEQYF. The J gene is TRBJ2-7, the V gene TRBV29-1; TRBD1 matches 9 bases. CDR3 length: 15 amino acids. With V trimmed by 3 bases and J by 7 bases, 13 bases remained unmatched. Germline V lookup: CDR1 SQVTM, CDR2 ANQGSEA.

This clonotype was observed a few times. The V and J genes are TRBV9 and TRBJ2-7; D gene ambiguous. V was cut by 0 bases and J by 0 bases, with 10 bases left in between. Germline V gene lookup returns CDR1 SGDLS and CDR2 YYNGEE. The CDR3 consists of 15 residues. The CDR3 DNA is TGTGCCAGCAGCGTAGGGACGGGCAGCTCCTACGAGCAGTACTTC. Protein product: CASSVGTGSSYEQYF.

The V call is TRBV13, the J call TRBJ2-7; 7 nucleotides line up with TRBD1. Germline assignment: CDR1 PRHDT and CDR2 FYEKMQ (reference sequence). The CDR3 contains 13 residues. The J segment lost 6 bases and the V segment lost 5 bases, leaving 7 bases of the junction unmatched. CDR3: CASSMGTVREQYF. Written as DNA, the CDR3 is TGTGCCAGCAGCATGGGGACAGTACGCGAGCAGTACTTC.

There are a few counts of this clonotype. The V call is TRBV30, the J call TRBJ2-6, with a weak D call TRBD2 (6 bases). Germline V gene data show CDR1 as GTSNPN and CDR2 as SVGIG (reference sequence). Trimming stripped 4 bases from V and 1 base from J, with 11 bases between. The CDR3 contains 15 residues. The CDR3: CAWIHGTSGANVLTF. In DNA form, the CDR3 reads TGTGCCTGGATTCATGGGACTTCTGGGGCCAACGTCCTGACTTTC.

Many counts were recorded for this clonotype. The chain carries TRBV29-1 and TRBJ2-5; D might be TRBD1 (5 bases). The V gene's germline CDR1 is SQVTM and CDR2 ANQGSEA. V lost 4 bases, J lost 2 bases, and 8 bases lay in between. This CDR3 is 12 amino acids long. The CDR3 nucleotides are TGCAGCGTTGGTTCAGGGCAAGAGACCCAGTACTTC. Its protein is CSVGSGQETQYF.

This clonotype occurred a few times. The genes are TRBV7-9 and TRBJ1-5, with 7 bases matching TRBD1. There are 15 residues in the CDR3. Germline V gene lookup returns CDR1 SEHNR and CDR2 FQNEAQ (reference sequence). V trimming: 1 base; J trimming: 4 bases; junction bases outside the gene matches: 4. CDR3 in amino acids: CASSLGDSRNQPQHF. DNA for the CDR3: TGTGCCAGCAGCTTAGGGGACAGCAGAAATCAGCCCCAGCATTTT.